What follows are 2 T cell receptor beta chains derived from one specimen sequenced in a study of T cell repertoires in cytomegalovirus infection. TCRdb recomputed calls from the reads with MiXCR, one row per CDR3 protein. The sample consists of around 100,000 distinct CDR3 sequences, around 30% of them appearing once. For these receptors, no antigen is known. The sample in question was CD8+ T cells from cultured PBMCs, obtained from culture after CMV antigen stimulation. The receptors were gathered from a human donor in good health (CMV status not recorded). Some clones in this sample may be carry-over from other donors' samples.

The genes are TRBV20-1 and TRBJ1-4; D is unclear. The germline V gene encodes CDR1 DFQATT and CDR2 SNEGSKA (reference sequence). The V and J ends lost 2 bases and 3 bases respectively, with 13 bases between them. The CDR3 spans 15 residues. CDR3 residues: CSARIGRSSNEKLFF. The DNA for the CDR3 is TGCAGTGCTAGAATAGGACGGTCCTCTAATGAAAAACTGTTTTTT.

This clonotype was seen repeatedly, ten times or more. The V and J genes are TRBV7-3 and TRBJ2-2; maybe TRBD2 (5 bases). V lost 4 bases and J 5 bases, leaving 8 bases between the germline ends. There are 13 residues in the CDR3. Germline V gives CDR1 SGHTA, CDR2 FQGTGA. The CDR3 DNA sequence: TGTGCCAGCAGCTATGAGGGAACCGGGGAGCTGTTTTTT. This codes for CASSYEGTGELFF. Variable domain in full (rest from reference TRBV7-3 and TRBJ2-2): GAGVSQTPSNKVTEKGKYVELRCDPISGHTALYWYRQSLGQGPEFLIYFQGTGAADDSGLPNDRFFAVRPEGSVSTLKIQRTERGDSAVYLCASSYEGTGELFFGEGSRLTVL.